Sequencing of this TCR beta chain was carried out in a study of blood T cells in healthy people across ages. Study-level results: Long-lived donors had more naive CD4+ cells and higher diversity than aged donors. Possibly confounding the expanded clonotype changes was the fact that donor CMV status was unknown.

In regard to this clonotype: What it binds is unknown.

Alongside a J-beta primer mix, a sample-barcoded 5' primer served in a second PCR lasting about 7 to 12 cycles. TCRdb fed the 5' RACE reads into MiXCR, producing one record per CDR3 protein. The profile shows about 640,000 distinct CDR3 sequences, under 65% of them singletons. Looked up from germline, CDR1 is KGHSH and CDR2 is LQKENI. CDR3 length: 19 residues. V lost 2 bases, J lost 2 bases, and 15 bases stayed unmatched. The clonotype originates from a man aged 55 to 70 in good health. The J gene is TRBJ2-7, the V gene TRBV18, with 10 bases fitting TRBD1. The specimen sequenced was blood. In DNA form, the CDR3 reads TGTGCCAGCTCACCAGGGACAGGGGACTGGAATGCGGCTACCTACGAGCAGTACTTC. Residues: CASSPGTGDWNAATYEQYF.